This T cell receptor beta chain was retrieved from a study of T cells in Graves' hyperthyroidism and ophthalmopathy. Template material for amplifying TCR beta CDR3 regions consisted of RNA transcripts. Using the HTBI primer set, a first-round RT-PCR was run on the TCR CDR3. MiXCR, applied by TCRdb to the multiplex PCR reads, yields one record per CDR3 protein. The sample contains about 700,000 distinct CDR3 sequences, about 14% of which appear only once. The CDR3 is made up of 16 amino acids. Unmatched junction bases numbered 7, after V lost 0 bases and J lost 2 bases. Germline V gene data show CDR1 as DFQATT and CDR2 as SNEGSKA (reference sequence). This clonotype has more than one count but fewer than ten. Its antigen is unidentified. Overall study findings and caveats: Before onset, by a median of approximately 6.8 months, the model predicted ophthalmopathy.

Patients were excluded because of uncontrolled infection, other autoimmune disease, pregnancy or lactation. PBMCs came from 9 to 10 ml fresh peripheral blood. Sequencing was carried out using blood. The chain combines TRBV20-1 with TRBJ2-1; 7 positions agree with TRBD2. The TCR sequence derives from a woman under 30 with Graves' hyperthyroidism. CDR3: CSARDRTGGTYNEQFF. CDR3 coding DNA: TGCAGTGCTAGAGACCGGACGGGAGGAACCTACAATGAGCAGTTCTTC.